This record looks at one T cell receptor beta chain sequence and its context. These data originate in a study of blood T cell repertoires in COVID-19. Background on the study: The study drew acute and convalescent COVID-19 samples from the United States, Italy and Spain. T cells, B-cell-depleted T cells, or PBMCs supplied cDNA or gDNA.

Authors' methods: Reference gene primers were amplified, and this amplification served to estimate nucleated cell counts. Some clones are missing from TCRdb's copy, which holds only in-frame ones; the method was immunoSEQ multiplex PCR. V, J and clone size were drawn from that table, and D and trimming were deduced from the DNA. The sample carries about 50,000 clones, roughly 88% recorded once. Trimming left V 3 bases short and J 2 bases short, with 8 bases between. CDR3 size: 13 residues. Germline V gives CDR1 MNHEY, CDR2 SVGEGT. The source material was peripheral blood. This chain connects TRBV6-2 or TRBV6-3 to TRBJ2-7; no firm D call. The TCR sequence derives from a woman in her sixties with acute or convalescent COVID-19. The CDR3 DNA is TGTGCCAGCAGTTATTCAGTAACCTACGAGCAGTACTTC. Residues: CASSYSVTYEQYF.